This T cell receptor (beta chain) was sequenced for a study of breast tumors, draining lymph nodes, adjacent tissues. Study-wide results and caveats: The lymph node origin of tumor T cells was framed as consistent with a hypothesis, not demonstrated. Tumor repertoires ranked between lymph nodes and nontumor tissue in diversity, with V and J gene preferences. Luminal-like breast cancer showed significantly higher tumor–nontumor repertoire similarity than basal-like.

TCRdb re-called the multiplex PCR reads through MiXCR, storing one row per CDR3 protein. The sample lists 200,000 to 300,000 distinct CDR3 sequences, more than 30% seen once, with more than 0.85% in the top ten. The germline CDR1 and CDR2 sequences are LGHNA and YSLEER. V dropped 3 bases and J dropped 10 bases, with 13 bases sitting between them. CDR3 length: 14 residues. This clonotype was seen only a few times. Its antigen remains unidentified. Just one base apart from a much larger clone, this may be a read error. Likely a read error: the CDR3 ends without its conserved phenylalanine or tryptophan. Samples came from axillary lymph nodes draining the breast cancer.

This receptor was obtained from a female donor with breast cancer. Some clones in this sample may be carry-over from other donors' samples. The chain couples TRBV4-3 to TRBJ1-6; possible D gene TRBD1, 6 bases. Specimen: axillary lymph node tissue. The CDR3 DNA is TGCGCCAGCAGCCAGTCAGGGGTAGGATCACCCCTCCACTCT. This encodes CASSQSGVGSPLHS.